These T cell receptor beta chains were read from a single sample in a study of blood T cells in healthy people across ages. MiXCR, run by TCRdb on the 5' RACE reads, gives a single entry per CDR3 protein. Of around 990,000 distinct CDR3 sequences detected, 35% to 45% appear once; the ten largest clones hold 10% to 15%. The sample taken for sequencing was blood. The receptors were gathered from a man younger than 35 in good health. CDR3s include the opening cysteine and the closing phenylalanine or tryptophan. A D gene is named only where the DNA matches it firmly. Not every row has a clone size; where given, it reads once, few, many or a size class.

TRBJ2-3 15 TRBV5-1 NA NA TGCGCCAGCCAGCTGACCCAGGCGAGCACAGATACGCAGTATTTT CASQLTQASTDTQYF
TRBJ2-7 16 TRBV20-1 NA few TGCAGTGCTAGAGACGCTGCCAGGGCGACTCCCTACGAGCAGTACTTC CSARDAARATPYEQYF
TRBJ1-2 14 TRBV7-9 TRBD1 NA TGTGCCAGCAGCGATGAGACAGGGGTCTATGGCTACACCTTC CASSDETGVYGYTF
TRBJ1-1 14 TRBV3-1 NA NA TGTGCCAGCAGCCAGGCGAACTTGAACACTGAAGCTTTCTTT CASSQANLNTEAFF
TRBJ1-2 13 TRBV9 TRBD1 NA TGTGCCAGCAGCGTAGGAGGGGGCAGAGGCTACACCTTC CASSVGGGRGYTF
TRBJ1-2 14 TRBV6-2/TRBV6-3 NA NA TGTGCCAGCAGTTACGGTGGTGGTGACTATGGCTACACCTTC CASSYGGGDYGYTF
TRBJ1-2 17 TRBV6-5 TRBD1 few TGTGCCAGCAGTTACTCGCGTGTCAGGGGGCGACACTATGGCTACACCTTC CASSYSRVRGRHYGYTF
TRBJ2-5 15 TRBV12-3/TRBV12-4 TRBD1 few TGTGCCAGCAGACTTGGACAGGCGTTCCAAGAGACCCAGTACTTC CASRLGQAFQETQYF
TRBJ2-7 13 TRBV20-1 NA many TGCAGTGCGTCCGTTGTGGGGGCCTACGAGCAGTACTTC CSASVVGAYEQYF
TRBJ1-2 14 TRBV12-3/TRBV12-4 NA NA TGTGCCAGCGCCCCCGGGGGGTTGGGCTATGGCTACACCTTC CASAPGGLGYGYTF
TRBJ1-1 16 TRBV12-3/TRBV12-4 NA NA TGTGCCAGCAGTCCACAACAGGGTGGGGGTCCCACTGAAGCTTTCTTT CASSPQQGGGPTEAFF
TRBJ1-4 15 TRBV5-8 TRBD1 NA TGTGCCAGCAGTCCCAGGGGGGAGTCTAATGAAAAACTGTTTTTT CASSPRGESNEKLFF
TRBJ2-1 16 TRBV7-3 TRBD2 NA TGTGCCAGCAGCTTAAATGGTGGGACTATAGTCGATGAGCAGTTCTTC CASSLNGGTIVDEQFF
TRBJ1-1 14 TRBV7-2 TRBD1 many TGTGCCAGCAGCACGACAGGGATGAACACTGAAGCTTTCTTT CASSTTGMNTEAFF
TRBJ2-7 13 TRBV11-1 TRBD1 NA TGTGCCAGCAGCTTGGGACAGTACAATGAGCAGTACTTC CASSLGQYNEQYF
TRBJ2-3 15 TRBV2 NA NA TGTGCCAGCAGGCCGGGTCAGGTCCAGGCAGATACGCAGTATTTT CASRPGQVQADTQYF
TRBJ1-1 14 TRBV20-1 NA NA TGCAGTGCTAGAGAGGGCAGCTCGGGGACTGAAGCTTTCTTT CSAREGSSGTEAFF
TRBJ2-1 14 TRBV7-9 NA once TGTGCCAGCAGCTTAGCGGGCATGTACAATGAGCAGTTCTTC CASSLAGMYNEQFF
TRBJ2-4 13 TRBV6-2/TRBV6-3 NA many TGTGCCAGCAGCGATCAGAGGAGAGACATTCAGTACTTC CASSDQRRDIQYF
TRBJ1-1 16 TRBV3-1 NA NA TGTGCCAGCAGCCCGGCGGGGGCTCGGGACACCCCTGAAGCTTTCTTT CASSPAGARDTPEAFF
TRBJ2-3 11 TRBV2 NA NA TGTGCCAGCGGAACTAGGGATACGCAGTATTTT CASGTRDTQYF
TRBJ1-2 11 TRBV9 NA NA TGTGCCAGCGGGCAGGGCGATGGCTACACCTTC CASGQGDGYTF
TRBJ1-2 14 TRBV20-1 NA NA TGCAGTGCTCGGGGTACGCACGCTAACTATGGCTACACCTTC CSARGTHANYGYTF
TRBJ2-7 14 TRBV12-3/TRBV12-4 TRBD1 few TGTGCCAGCAGTCTCAAGGGACAGGGCTACGAGCAGTACTTC CASSLKGQGYEQYF
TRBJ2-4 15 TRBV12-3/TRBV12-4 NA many TGTGCCAGCAGTTCTCCCACCGAGGTTAAGAACATTCAGTACTTC CASSSPTEVKNIQYF
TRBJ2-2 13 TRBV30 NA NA TGTGCCTGGAGTTATCAAAACACCGGGGAGCTGTTTTTT CAWSYQNTGELFF
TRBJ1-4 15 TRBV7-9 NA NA TGTGCCAGCAGATCTCCGGGACCAACTAATGAAAAACTGTTTTTT CASRSPGPTNEKLFF
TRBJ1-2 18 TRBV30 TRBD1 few TGTGCCTGGAGTGTGGAAGTGGTCCTCCGAGGGGACAGCTATGGCTACACCTTC CAWSVEVVLRGDSYGYTF
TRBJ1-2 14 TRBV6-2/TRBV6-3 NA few TGTGCCAGCAGTTACTTCGGCCCTGGCTATGGCTACACCTTC CASSYFGPGYGYTF
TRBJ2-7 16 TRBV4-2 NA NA TGTGCCAGCAGCCACGAGGCGGGGAAGTACTACAATGAGCAGTACTTC CASSHEAGKYYNEQYF
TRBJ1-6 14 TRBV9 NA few TGTGCCAGCAACACCGATGCGGGGAACTCACCCCTCCACTTT CASNTDAGNSPLHF